Given below is one T cell receptor beta chain in context. This specimen comes from a study of metastatic and nonmetastatic thyroid tumors. TCRdb re-called clones from the PCR reads using MiXCR. The sample includes 6,600 or so clones, under 30% of them seen just once. V shed 0 bases and J shed 0 bases, with 15 bases lying between them. CDR1 is SGHRS and CDR2 is YFSETQ in the germline V gene. The CDR3 loop spans 17 amino acids. Thyroid surgery had not been preceded by any treatment in any patient. The chain recombines TRBV5-1 with TRBJ1-2; D is unresolved. The receptor's source is a male donor with papillary thyroid cancer or a benign thyroid nodule (not recorded which). Some clones in this sample may be carry-over from other donors' samples. Material for sequencing was adjacent normal tissue. CDR3 nucleotide sequence: TGCGCCAGCAGCTTGGGGCGGGTGGTCGGAACTAACTATGGCTACACCTTC. This codes for CASSLGRVVGTNYGYTF.